A selection of T cell receptor beta chains follows, all from one sample in a study of T cell responses to AZD1222 COVID-19 vaccine. Profiling relied on immunoSEQ multiplex PCR, and the TCRdb table lists in-frame clones only, not all of them. The table includes roughly 100,000 clones, roughly 86% detected once. This specimen consisted of peripheral blood, obtained on day 0 of AZD1222 vaccination. The receptors were gathered from an adult in good health. Both conserved end residues are trimmed from each CDR3.

v_gene	j_gene	CDR3aa
TRBV29-1	TRBJ1-1	SLKAPGTEAF
TRBV7-6	TRBJ2-5	ASSQAGLHPRETQY
TRBV9	TRBJ2-1	ASSVVGGHSLQF
TRBV19	TRBJ1-5	ASTLTGGNQPQH
TRBV4-1	TRBJ1-5	ASSQIPIGRRDQPQH
TRBV28	TRBJ1-1	ASTLQRTVNTEAF
TRBV5-1	TRBJ2-1	ASSLAGSVDEQF
TRBV25-1	TRBJ2-1	ASSDGLRDGRNEQF
TRBV28	TRBJ1-2	ASSLRAFRGGYT
TRBV28	TRBJ1-2	ASRGDRELDGYT
TRBV19	TRBJ2-7	ASSIWGRDYEQY
TRBV28	TRBJ1-2	ASSSTGTGKGHGYT
TRBV6-2/TRBV6-3	TRBJ2-5	ASSLTGVGQETQY
TRBV28	TRBJ1-3	ASSRSGGGNTIY
TRBV7-2	TRBJ2-7	ASTVSGRPSYEQY
TRBV5-1	TRBJ1-2	ASSTGGAEVGYT
TRBV3-1/TRBV3-2	TRBJ1-1	ASSQRAGPGYTEAF
TRBV5-1	TRBJ2-2	ASSLAAFTGELF
TRBV28	TRBJ2-7	ASRPRLYEQY
TRBV7-2	TRBJ1-1	ASSLLLRGEAF
TRBV28	TRBJ2-3	ASSWSPTDTQY
TRBV10-3	TRBJ2-3	AISEGGPSTDTQY
TRBV11-3	TRBJ2-1	ASSLDPGQSYNEQF
TRBV30	TRBJ1-2	AWSVRRPYGYT
TRBV11-2	TRBJ2-3	ASRNHLGTDTQY
TRBV2	TRBJ2-1	ASSVLTGGLTSSYNEQF
TRBV30	TRBJ1-2	AWSSGPVGGYT
TRBV5-4	TRBJ1-5	ASSLGGAGQPQH
TRBV3-1/TRBV3-2	TRBJ2-5	ASSQLLAGGNQETQY
TRBV7-8	TRBJ2-5	ASSRERGRRETQY
TRBV19	TRBJ2-1	ASSMIRGDEQF
TRBV7-3	TRBJ1-1	ASSSTGGVNTEAF
TRBV12-5	TRBJ1-1	ASGFQGSPFTEAF
TRBV7-3	TRBJ2-1	ASSSQDGVQF
TRBV7-6	TRBJ2-1	ASSLSQGNEQF
TRBV5-1	TRBJ1-5	ASSTSGRDNQPQH
TRBV3-1/TRBV3-2	TRBJ2-7	ASSQVRPKYEQY
TRBV24-1	TRBJ2-2	ASNLGGTGELF
TRBV7-2	TRBJ2-4	ASSPGLAGGNIQY
TRBV11-2	TRBJ1-5	ASSLGRGTNQPQH
TRBV16	TRBJ1-5	ASSQTGGGNQPQH
TRBV11-2	TRBJ1-1	ASSLSGEAF
TRBV27	TRBJ1-3	ASNPTGPPGGNTIY
TRBV19	TRBJ2-7	ASGTTWDSSYEQY
TRBV28	TRBJ2-3	ASSWTSGPTDTQY
TRBV28	TRBJ2-5	ASSTGAAGGY
TRBV6-1	TRBJ1-4	ASSERGYEKLF
TRBV11-2	TRBJ2-3	ASSRGRGAGTDTQY
TRBV4-1	TRBJ2-7	ASSYPSATSYEQY
TRBV13	TRBJ1-1	ASSRGGTAEAF
TRBV9	TRBJ1-3	ASSATGTSGNTIY
TRBV5-1	TRBJ2-5	ASSLGLAGVHGTQY
TRBV6-1	TRBJ1-2	ASSEKQKYGYT
TRBV2	TRBJ1-2	ASKTGTGEFYGYT